The TCR beta chain described here comes from a study of T cells in Graves' hyperthyroidism and ophthalmopathy. The study, taken as a whole, reports: Ophthalmopathy cases were set apart from stable hyperthyroidism by a 13 V-J model. Ophthalmopathy was identified by the model a median about seven months ahead of onset.

This clonotype was counted at least ten times. Antigen specificity is unknown. It was RNA transcripts that yielded the amplified TCR beta CDR3 regions. HTBI primers were employed in a first-round RT-PCR of the TCR CDR3. One entry per CDR3 protein results from TCRdb running MiXCR on the multiplex PCR reads. The repertoire holds fewer than 650,000 distinct CDR3 sequences, with approximately 15% as singletons. The cohort's ophthalmopathy patients, a group with duration under 3 months, had a Clinical Activity Score of at least 3 and a NOSPECS grade of at least 4. Using more than 7.5 ml of fresh peripheral blood, PBMCs were prepared. V lost 4 bases, J lost 3 bases, and 12 bases lay in between. The CDR3 consists of 15 residues.

The specimen sequenced was blood. The source is a woman aged 40 to 49 with Graves' ophthalmopathy. This chain connects TRBV12-3 or TRBV12-4 to TRBJ2-2; D not resolved. The CDR3 DNA follows: TGTGCCAGCAGTTCCCTCCGGGCCTACACCGGGGAGCTGTTTTTT. This sequence encodes CASSSLRAYTGELFF.